The 18 T cell receptor beta chains given below trace back to one sample, sequenced in a study of read filtering for tumor transcriptome and immune sequencing. This library used around 400 ng RNA and molecular barcoded adaptors spanning alpha/delta and beta/gamma chains. TCRdb processed the reads anew with MiXCR; each CDR3 protein has one entry. The repertoire has 75,000 to 95,000 distinct CDR3 sequences, under 25% of them found once; the top ten carry over 10%. The material sequenced was a population of CD138-negative cells sorted from bone marrow. The receptors originated from a donor at least 40 years old with multiple myeloma.

This clonotype has at least ten counts. The genes are TRBV2 and TRBJ2-5, with D unresolved. The length of the CDR3 is 12 residues. V was shortened by 0 bases and J by 5 bases, with 4 bases between the two germline ends. Germline CDR1 and CDR2: SNHLY and FYNNEI. This CDR3 is CASSEASETQYF. The CDR3 region has the DNA TGTGCCAGCAGTGAAGCCAGTGAGACCCAGTACTTC. Together with reference TRBV2 and TRBJ2-5, the CDR3 gives the full variable domain: EPEVTQTPSHQVTQMGQEVILRCVPISNHLYFYWYRQILGQKVEFLVSFYNNEISEKSEIFDDQFSVERPDGSNFTLKIRSTKLEDSAMYFCASSEASETQYFGPGTRLLVL.

In its sample, this clonotype was seen many times. The genes are TRBV20-1 and TRBJ2-2; 8 bases agree with TRBD2. V lost 1 base, J lost 4 bases, and 5 bases stayed unmatched. CDR1 is DFQATT, CDR2 SNEGSKA, per germline (reference sequence). The CDR3 loop spans 15 amino acids. The CDR3 here is CSARVSGGRTGELFF. The DNA of the CDR3 is TGCAGTGCTAGAGTCAGCGGGGGACGCACCGGGGAGCTGTTTTTT.

There are many counts of this clonotype. The rearrangement uses TRBV5-1 and TRBJ1-1; D is ambiguous. Germline V CDR1 and CDR2: SGHRS, YFSETQ. The length of the CDR3 is 14 residues. V gave up 3 bases and J gave up 2 bases, with 11 bases separating them. Here the CDR3 DNA reads TGCGCCAGCAGCTCACCCCCGGGCAACACTGAAGCTTTCTTT. It codes for CASSSPPGNTEAFF.

This clonotype was counted many times. The rearrangement links TRBV29-1 to TRBJ2-5; possibly TRBD1 or TRBD2 for D (6 bases each). CDR1 SQVTM and CDR2 ANQGSEA come from the germline V gene. CDR3 length equals 13 residues. Trimming stripped 4 bases from V and 5 bases from J, with 14 bases between. The CDR3 nucleotides are TGCAGCGTTGGGCGGGGTCAGGGGGAGACCCAGTACTTC. It encodes CSVGRGQGETQYF. The full variable domain, completed using reference TRBV29-1 and TRBJ2-5, is SAVISQKPSRDICQRGTSLTIQCQVDSQVTMMFWYRQQPGQSLTLIATANQGSEATYESGFVIDKFPISRPNLTFSTLTVSNMSPEDSSIYLCSVGRGQGETQYFGPGTRLLVL.

The chain has TRBV30 and TRBJ2-5, with 10 positions matching TRBD2. V shed 3 bases, J shed 5 bases, and the junction held 6 bases outside the gene matches. CDR3 length: 14 amino acids. Germline V gives CDR1 GTSNPN, CDR2 SVGIG (reference sequence). The CDR3 loop reads CAWRPQRGGETQYF. The CDR3 coding sequence is TGTGCCTGGAGACCCCAGCGGGGGGGCGAGACCCAGTACTTC.

As regards this clonotype: This CDR3 is missing its conserved last phenylalanine or tryptophan, likely due to a read error. The chain combines TRBV6-5 with TRBJ2-7; 7 nucleotides line up with TRBD1. V shed 2 bases and J 3 bases; nucleotides not matched to a gene: 7. Germline CDR1 MNHEY, CDR2 SVGAGI. The CDR3 is 15 amino acids. DNA of the CDR3: TGTGCCAGCAGTTACAACGACAGGGCAGTCTACGAGCAGTACTCC. Translated, it gives CASSYNDRAVYEQYS.

A remark on this clonotype: This sequence may be a read error, since a much larger clone differs from it by one base. The rearrangement joins TRBV7-2 to TRBJ1-1, with D unresolved. This CDR3 region has 15 residues. Germline V gene lookup returns CDR1 SGHTA and CDR2 FQGNSA. The CDR3 DNA is TGTGCCAACAGCTTAGCGCACACAACGAACACTGAAGCTTTCTTT. Amino acids: CANSLAHTTNTEAFF.

The sample holds many counts of this clonotype. The rearrangement links TRBV29-1 to TRBJ1-1; D gene unclear. V lost 3 bases and J lost 4, with 9 bases in between. This CDR3 region has 12 residues. The germline V gene has CDR1 SQVTM and CDR2 ANQGSEA. The CDR3 here is CSVDWAGTEAFF. The CDR3, as DNA: TGCAGCGTTGATTGGGCCGGCACTGAAGCTTTCTTT.

Comment on this clonotype: A single base separates this from a much larger clone, so it may be a read error. Likely a read error: the CDR3 ends without its conserved phenylalanine or tryptophan. This chain connects TRBV4-1 to TRBJ1-4, with a tentative D call TRBD1 (5 bases). CDR1 MGHRA and CDR2 YSYEKL come from the germline V gene. The CDR3 loop spans 15 amino acids. V shed 6 bases and J shed 5 bases, with 16 bases lying between them. The CDR3 sequence: CASSQGPSANEKLFL. The CDR3 nucleotides read TGCGCCAGCAGTCAGGGTCCCAGCGCGAATGAAAAACTGTTTCTT.

Comment on this clonotype: A single base separates this from a much larger clone, so it may be a read error. The rearrangement links TRBV7-2 to TRBJ2-4; the D gene is possibly TRBD2 (5 bases). The CDR3 is 15 residues long. The germline V gene has CDR1 SGHTA and CDR2 FQGNSA. DNA of the CDR3: TGTGCCAGCAGCGAAGCGCTGGGAGACAAAAGCATTCAGTACTTC. Its translation is CASSEALGDKSIQYF.

This clonotype was counted at least ten times. This chain joins TRBV12-3 or TRBV12-4 and TRBJ1-2, with 7 positions matching TRBD1. The CDR3 consists of 13 residues. With V trimmed by 5 bases and J by 3 bases, 3 bases remained unmatched. CDR3 sequence (DNA): TGTGCCAGCAGTCAGACAGGGTACTATGGCTACACCTTC. It is translated as CASSQTGYYGYTF.

This clonotype turned up a few times. The gene calls are TRBV28 and TRBJ1-1; 7 nucleotides align to TRBD1. This CDR3 region has 15 residues. Germline CDR1 is MDHEN and CDR2 is SYDVKM. V shed 5 bases and J 4 bases; nucleotides not matched to a gene: 10. CDR3: CASSQNPGGGTEAFF. As DNA, the CDR3 is TGTGCCAGCAGTCAAAATCCAGGGGGGGGCACTGAAGCTTTCTTT. The complete variable domain, with remaining parts taken from reference TRBV28 and TRBJ1-1, reads DVKVTQSSRYLVKRTGEKVFLECVQDMDHENMFWYRQDPGLGLRLIYFSYDVKMKEKGDIPEGYSVSREKKERFSLILESASTNQTSMYLCASSQNPGGGTEAFFGQGTRLTVV.

This clonotype was detected many times. The V and J genes are TRBV28 and TRBJ2-3; 10 bases are a match to TRBD2. CDR3 length equals 16 residues. After removal of 2 bases from V and 4 bases from J, the junction contained 6 bases not matched to a gene. Germline lookup yields CDR1 MDHEN and CDR2 SYDVKM. CDR3 amino acids: CASSLLAGEIADTQYF. The CDR3 nucleotides are TGTGCCAGCAGTTTACTAGCGGGGGAAATTGCAGATACGCAGTATTTT.

With respect to this clonotype: Given a much more abundant clone one base away, this may be a read error. Since the CDR3 does not end with the conserved phenylalanine or tryptophan, this likely comes from a read error. The chain combines TRBV30 with TRBJ2-1; D is unresolved. From germline, CDR1 is GTSNPN and CDR2 SVGIG (reference sequence). With 4 bases removed from V and 5 bases from J, the gap between germline ends came to 12 bases. The CDR3 is 13 residues long. Here the CDR3 reads CAWKNGRNNEQFL. The DNA of the CDR3 is TGTGCCTGGAAAAATGGCAGAAACAATGAGCAGTTCCTC.

This clonotype was seen more than once but under ten times. The J gene is TRBJ1-6, the V gene TRBV3-1, with TRBD1 as a possible D gene (6 bases). Trimming removed 4 bases at V and 9 bases at J, with 16 bases between. CDR1 and CDR2 from the germline V gene are LGHDT and YNNKEL (reference sequence). The CDR3 is 15 residues long. The CDR3 sequence: CASSPEGGLGSPLHF. The CDR3 DNA follows: TGTGCCAGCAGCCCGGAGGGGGGGCTTGGTTCACCCCTCCACTTT.

The chain has TRBV27 and TRBJ2-1; TRBD1 matches 8 bases. CDR1 MNHEY and CDR2 SMNVEV come from the germline V gene (reference sequence). This CDR3 region has 15 residues. The ends lost 3 bases at V and 9 bases at J; junction bases unmatched: 10. The CDR3 bases are TGTGCCAGCAGTTTCGTGACAGGGGTTCTTGGTGAGCAGTTCTTC. Translating it yields CASSFVTGVLGEQFF.

This clonotype was detected a few times. V usage is TRBV5-4 and J usage is TRBJ2-5; TRBD2 agrees at 10 bases. The V segment lost 4 bases and the J segment 2 bases; nucleotides outside the gene matches: 5. CDR3 length equals 15 residues. Germline CDR1 reads SGHNT; CDR2 reads YYREEE (reference sequence). CDR3 protein: CASSVAGGLQETQYF. The CDR3 coding sequence is TGTGCCAGCAGCGTAGCGGGGGGTCTGCAAGAGACCCAGTACTTC. Looking up the rest from reference TRBV5-4 and TRBJ2-5 gives the full variable domain: ETGVTQSPTHLIKTRGQQVTLRCSSQSGHNTVSWYQQALGQGPQFIFQYYREEENGRGNFPPRFSGLQFPNYSSELNVNALELDDSALYLCASSVAGGLQETQYFGPGTRLLVL.

This rearrangement joins TRBV28 to TRBJ2-5; 10 bases line up with TRBD1. The CDR3 has 15 residues. Trimming took 6 bases from V and 1 from J; bases not matched to a gene: 5. Germline values: CDR1 MDHEN, CDR2 SYDVKM. The CDR3 spells CASRYGTGVQETQYF. CDR3 DNA: TGTGCCAGCAGATATGGGACAGGGGTCCAAGAGACCCAGTACTTC.